Each of the 18 T cell receptor beta chains below was sequenced from the same sample in a study of T cell changes during pregnancy in multiple sclerosis. Assay: immunoSEQ multiplex PCR; the TCRdb copy retains only in-frame clones and omits some. This table holds tens of thousands of clones, around 92% found once. The specimen comprised CD8+ T cells from peripheral blood mononuclear cells, sampled after pregnancy. Source of these receptors: a female donor with multiple sclerosis, enrolled in a pregnancy study.

V usage is TRBV6-5 and J usage is TRBJ1-5; D possibly corresponds to TRBD1 (6 bases). The CDR3 runs 15 residues. V was trimmed by 6 bases and J by 0 bases, leaving 12 bases between them. The germline gives CDR1 MNHEY, CDR2 SVGAGI. CDR3 residues: CASRDSTYSNQPQHF. CDR3 in DNA: TGTGCCAGCAGGGACAGTACGTATAGCAATCAGCCCCAGCATTTT.

V and J are TRBV6-5 and TRBJ2-1; 12 nucleotides agree with TRBD2. V was clipped by 2 bases and J by 8 bases; unmatched bases: 4. The CDR3 has 15 amino acids. CDR1 and CDR2 (germline): MNHEY, SVGAGI. CDR3 nucleotides: TGTGCCAGCAGTTACCGGACTAGCGGGATGGATGAGCAGTTCTTC. It encodes CASSYRTSGMDEQFF.

The DNA of the CDR3 is TGTGCCAGCAAATCACGGGACAGGGGGCCCTACACTGAAGCTTTCTTT. This gives the protein CASKSRDRGPYTEAFF. The chain carries TRBV7-6 and TRBJ1-1, with 12 bases lining up with TRBD1. V was clipped by 7 bases and J by 3 bases; unmatched bases: 9. This CDR3 contains 16 residues. Germline V gene data show CDR1 as SGHVS and CDR2 as FNYEAQ.

The chain links TRBV18 to TRBJ2-7; D is unclear. Germline V lookup: CDR1 KGHSH, CDR2 LQKENI. Trimming left V 2 bases short and J 3 bases short, with 8 bases between. The CDR3 has 13 amino acids. CDR3 in amino acids: CASSPNVDYEQYF. The CDR3, as DNA: TGTGCCAGCTCACCAAACGTAGACTACGAGCAGTACTTC.

The chain is built from TRBV19 and TRBJ2-1; 10 positions agree with TRBD2. Germline values: CDR1 LNHDA, CDR2 SQIVND (reference sequence). The V segment lost 2 bases and the J segment 4 bases; nucleotides outside the gene matches: 2. The CDR3 contains 15 residues. The CDR3 loop is CASSITSGAYNEQFF. The DNA for the CDR3 is TGTGCCAGTAGTATAACTAGCGGGGCTTACAATGAGCAGTTCTTC.

V and J are TRBV14 and TRBJ1-1; D gene ambiguous. The CDR3 has 15 residues. V shed 1 base and J shed 1 base, with 10 bases lying between them. Germline V gene sequence: CDR1 SGHDN, CDR2 FVKESK. DNA for the CDR3: TGTGCCAGCAGCCAAGTTGATTTAGAGAACACTGAAGCTTTCTTT. This gives the protein CASSQVDLENTEAFF.

This CDR3 reads CASSQGPGLTEKLFF. For the CDR3, the DNA is TGCGCCAGCAGCCAAGGGCCGGGACTGACTGAAAAACTGTTTTTT. V gene TRBV4-1 combines with J gene TRBJ1-4, with a possible D match to TRBD1 (5 bases). Germline assignment: CDR1 MGHRA and CDR2 YSYEKL. Between the trimmed V and J ends, which lost 1 base and 7 bases, there was a span of 13 bases. The CDR3 covers 15 residues.

CDR3 DNA: TGTGCCAGCAGCTTAGCCGGTCTAGACAGGAACTATGGCTACACCTTC. The encoded protein is CASSLAGLDRNYGYTF. This chain connects TRBV13 to TRBJ1-2; maybe TRBD1 (6 bases). CDR1 PRHDT and CDR2 FYEKMQ come from the germline V gene (reference sequence). The ends were cut back, 1 base at V and 2 bases at J, with 14 bases in the middle. CDR3 length equals 16 residues.

The chain recombines TRBV7-9 with TRBJ1-5, with unresolved D. Per the germline V gene, CDR1 is SEHNR and CDR2 is FQNEAQ (reference sequence). The CDR3 covers 15 residues. Trimming pared 2 bases from V and 1 base from J, leaving 9 bases between. This CDR3 is CASSLPGSSNQPQHF. Here the CDR3 DNA reads TGTGCCAGCAGCTTACCGGGTTCGAGCAATCAGCCCCAGCATTTT. Using reference TRBV7-9 and TRBJ1-5 for the parts outside the CDR3, the full variable domain is DTGVSQNPRHKITKRGQNVTFRCDPISEHNRLYWYRQTLGQGPEFLTYFQNEAQLEKSRLLSDRFSAERPKGSFSTLEIQRTEQGDSAMYLCASSLPGSSNQPQHFGDGTRLSIL.

The chain links TRBV4-1 to TRBJ1-1; 8 bases are a match to TRBD1. The V segment lost 0 bases and the J segment 5 bases; nucleotides outside the gene matches: 8. The CDR3 runs to 16 residues. Germline V gives CDR1 MGHRA, CDR2 YSYEKL. The CDR3 sequence is CASSQDTAGGLTEAFF. CDR3 sequence (DNA): TGCGCCAGCAGCCAAGATACGGCAGGGGGCTTGACTGAAGCTTTCTTT.

J is TRBJ2-3 and V is TRBV27; 15 bases map to TRBD2. The CDR3 consists of 17 residues. Germline loops: CDR1 MNHEY, CDR2 SMNVEV (reference sequence). V lost 4 bases and J lost 3; bases outside the gene matches: 5. CDR3 in amino acids: CASSYGLAGGQTDTQYF. DNA for the CDR3: TGTGCCAGCAGTTACGGACTAGCGGGGGGGCAGACAGATACGCAGTATTTT.

This clone came up once. The chain couples TRBV27 to TRBJ1-3; D may be TRBD1 (5 bases). The germline gives CDR1 MNHEY, CDR2 SMNVEV (reference sequence). There are 15 residues in the CDR3. V gave up 3 bases and J gave up 0 bases, with 9 bases separating them. The CDR3 bases are TGTGCCAGCAGTTTTGGACACAACTCTGGAAACACCATATATTTT. This codes for CASSFGHNSGNTIYF.

The chain carries TRBV9 and TRBJ2-2; weak D call: TRBD1 (6 bases). Germline-derived CDR1 and CDR2 are SGDLS and YYNGEE. This CDR3 contains 15 residues. Trimming left V 4 bases short and J 2 bases short, with 12 bases between. The CDR3 DNA reads TGTGCCAGCAGCTTGGCAGGGGTTAACACCGGGGAGCTGTTTTTT. Translation: CASSLAGVNTGELFF.

The V and J genes are TRBV19 and TRBJ2-7, with D maybe TRBD1 (6 bases). V lost 3 bases to trimming and J lost 6 bases, with 15 bases between them. The CDR3 has 14 residues. Germline CDR1 is LNHDA and CDR2 is SQIVND (reference sequence). CDR3 region: CASSIRAGVGEQYF. CDR3 bases: TGTGCCAGTAGTATTCGGGCAGGGGTCGGCGAGCAGTACTTC.

The chain couples TRBV27 to TRBJ2-7; 8 bases match TRBD1. The CDR3 spans 13 residues. The germline V gene has CDR1 MNHEY and CDR2 SMNVEV (reference sequence). Unmatched junction bases numbered 7, after V lost 7 bases and J lost 5 bases. The DNA for the CDR3 is TGTGCCAGCACCAGCGACAGGGGCGACGAGCAGTACTTC. This encodes CASTSDRGDEQYF.

This clone was detected only once. V is TRBV4-1 and J is TRBJ1-1; 8 bases are shared with TRBD1. The CDR3 extends over 15 amino acids. CDR1 and CDR2 (germline): MGHRA, YSYEKL. V trimming: 0 bases; J trimming: 2 bases; junction bases outside the gene matches: 2. CDR3 residues: CASSQEGQGNTEAFF. The CDR3 bases are TGCGCCAGCAGCCAAGAAGGACAGGGCAACACTGAAGCTTTCTTT.

The chain recombines TRBV7-9 with TRBJ1-1; 10 bases are shared with TRBD1. The V gene end was trimmed by 5 bases and the J gene end by 11 bases; junction bases not matched to a gene: 14. CDR1 is SEHNR and CDR2 is FQNEAQ in the germline V gene (reference sequence). The length of the CDR3 is 15 residues. Written as DNA, the CDR3 is TGTGCCAGCAGCCCAAAGGGGACAGGGGAAAATGCCGCTTTCTTT. Amino acids: CASSPKGTGENAAFF.

This clone was detected once. The genes are TRBV19 and TRBJ1-5; TRBD1 agrees at 9 bases. This CDR3 contains 15 residues. Losses at the gene ends were 5 bases for V and 6 bases for J; bases not matched to a gene: 8. From germline, CDR1 is LNHDA and CDR2 SQIVND (reference sequence). The CDR3 reads CASSLTGTGFQPQHF. The CDR3 nucleotides are TGTGCCAGTAGTCTTACCGGGACAGGGTTTCAGCCCCAGCATTTT.